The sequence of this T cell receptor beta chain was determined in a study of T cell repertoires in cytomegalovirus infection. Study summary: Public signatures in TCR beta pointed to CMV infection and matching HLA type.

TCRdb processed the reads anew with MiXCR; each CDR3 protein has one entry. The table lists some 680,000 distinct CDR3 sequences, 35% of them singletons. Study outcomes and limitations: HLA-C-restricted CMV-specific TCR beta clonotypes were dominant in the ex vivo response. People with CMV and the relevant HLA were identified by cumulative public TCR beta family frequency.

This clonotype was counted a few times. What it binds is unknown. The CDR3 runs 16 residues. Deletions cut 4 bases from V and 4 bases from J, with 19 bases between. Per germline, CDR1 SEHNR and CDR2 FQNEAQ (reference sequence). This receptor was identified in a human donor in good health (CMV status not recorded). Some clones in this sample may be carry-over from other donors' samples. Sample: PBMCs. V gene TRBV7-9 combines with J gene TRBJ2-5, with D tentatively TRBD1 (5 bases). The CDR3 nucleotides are TGTGCCAGCAGCTCGAGCGCAAAGGGGTACGGAGAGACCCAGTACTTC. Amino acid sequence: CASSSSAKGYGETQYF.